These 7 T cell receptor beta chains share one sample of origin, sequenced in a study of cytomegalovirus exposure and HLA in healthy donors. Primers: 60 Vbeta forward and 13 Jbeta reverse. Sequencing used immunoSEQ multiplex PCR; TCRdb keeps in-frame clones, though not all of them. This table holds about 160,000 clones, around four fifths found once. Sequenced material: PBMCs. The receptors stem from a man aged 18-30 years in good health and CMV-seronegative.

CDR3 bases: TGTGCCAGCAGTTACGACTCAGAGCAGTACTTC. Protein sequence: CASSYDSEQYF. This chain links TRBV6-5 with TRBJ2-7; D is undetermined. Between the trimmed V and J ends, which lost 2 bases and 7 bases, there was a span of 6 bases. This CDR3 comprises 11 residues. Germline-derived CDR1 and CDR2 are MNHEY and SVGAGI.

This chain joins TRBV6-5 and TRBJ2-1; D perhaps matches TRBD1 (6 bases). V was shortened by 5 bases and J by 5 bases, with 13 bases between the two germline ends. The germline CDR1 and CDR2 sequences are MNHEY and SVGAGI. This CDR3 is built from 14 residues. CDR3 coding DNA: TGTGCCAGCAGTACGGACAGTTGGGACAATGAGCAGTTCTTC. This sequence encodes CASSTDSWDNEQFF.

A note on this clone: Other DNA variants within this sample encode the same CDR3. The rearrangement joins TRBV6-1 to TRBJ2-1, with 11 bases fitting TRBD2. J lost 4 bases, V lost 6 bases, and 5 bases had no gene match. The germline gives CDR1 MNHNS, CDR2 SASEGT. The CDR3 covers 15 residues. The CDR3 spells CASSVSGGGYNEQFF. CDR3 sequence (DNA): TGTGCCAGCAGCGTTAGCGGGGGGGGATACAATGAGCAGTTCTTC.

V and J are TRBV19 and TRBJ1-1; 10 nucleotides agree with TRBD1. This CDR3 has 13 amino acids. Trimming cost V 9 bases and J 5 bases; bases outside gene matches: 6. Germline values: CDR1 LNHDA, CDR2 SQIVND (reference sequence). The CDR3, as DNA: TGTGCCAGCGGGGGGACAGGGGTTACTGAAGCTTTCTTT. This sequence encodes CASGGTGVTEAFF.

This clone has a single count. The V and J genes are TRBV6-5 and TRBJ2-1, with D perhaps TRBD2 (7 bases). V was shortened by 8 bases and J by 7 bases, with 21 bases between the two germline ends. Germline V gene lookup returns CDR1 MNHEY and CDR2 SVGAGI. The CDR3 extends over 15 amino acids. The CDR3 region has the DNA TGTGCCAGCTCAAGGGGGGGGGCATTGGGTAATGAGCAGTTCTTC. It encodes CASSRGGALGNEQFF.

This chain uses TRBV11-2 with TRBJ2-1; maybe TRBD2 (5 bases). The CDR3 extends over 15 amino acids. The germline V gene has CDR1 SGHAT and CDR2 FQNNGV. V was trimmed by 8 bases and J by 8 bases, leaving 22 bases between them. The DNA for the CDR3 is TGTGCCAGCTCACCGGCGGGCCGCCCGACCCATGAGCAGTTCTTC. It encodes CASSPAGRPTHEQFF.

The rearrangement links TRBV27 to TRBJ2-2; 11 bases match TRBD2. The V gene's germline CDR1 is MNHEY and CDR2 SMNVEV (reference sequence). With V trimmed by 2 bases and J by 5 bases, 7 bases remained unmatched. This CDR3 has 17 amino acids. The CDR3 bases are TGTGCCAGCAGTTTAGAATGGGGACTAGCGGCAACCGGGGAGCTGTTTTTT. Residues: CASSLEWGLAATGELFF.